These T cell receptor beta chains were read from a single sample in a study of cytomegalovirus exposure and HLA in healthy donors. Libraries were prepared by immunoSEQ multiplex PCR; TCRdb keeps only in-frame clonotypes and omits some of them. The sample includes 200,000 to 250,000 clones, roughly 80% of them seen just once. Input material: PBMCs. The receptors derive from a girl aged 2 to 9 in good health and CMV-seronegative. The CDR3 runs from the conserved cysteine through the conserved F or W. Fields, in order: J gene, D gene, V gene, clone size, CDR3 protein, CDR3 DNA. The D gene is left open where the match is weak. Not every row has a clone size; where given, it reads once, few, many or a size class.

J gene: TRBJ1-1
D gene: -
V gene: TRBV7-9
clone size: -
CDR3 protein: CASSLGASEAFF
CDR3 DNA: TGTGCCAGCAGCCTGGGCGCGTCTGAAGCTTTCTTT

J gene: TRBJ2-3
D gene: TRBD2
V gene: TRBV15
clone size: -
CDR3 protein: CATSTSGAMGTDTQYF
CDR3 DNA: TGTGCCACCAGCACTAGCGGGGCTATGGGCACAGATACGCAGTATTTT

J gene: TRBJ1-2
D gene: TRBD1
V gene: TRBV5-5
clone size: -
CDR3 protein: CASSETSRTGLYSPGGYTF
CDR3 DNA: TGTGCCAGCAGTGAAACGTCCAGGACAGGACTATATTCTCCTGGTGGCTACACCTTC

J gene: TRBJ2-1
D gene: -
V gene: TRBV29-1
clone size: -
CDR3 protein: CSTTGLFSSYNEQFF
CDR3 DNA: TGCAGCACTACGGGACTTTTTAGCTCCTACAATGAGCAGTTCTTC

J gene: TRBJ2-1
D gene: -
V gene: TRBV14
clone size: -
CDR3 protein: CASSQVARSSYNEQFF
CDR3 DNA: TGTGCCAGCAGCCAAGTAGCCAGAAGCTCCTACAATGAGCAGTTCTTC

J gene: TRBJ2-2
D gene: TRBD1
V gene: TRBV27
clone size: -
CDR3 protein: CASSFDRGRELFF
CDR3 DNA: TGTGCCAGCAGTTTCGACAGGGGGCGGGAGCTGTTTTTT

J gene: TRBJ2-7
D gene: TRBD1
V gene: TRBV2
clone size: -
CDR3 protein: CASSLTGDRFYEQYF
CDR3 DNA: TGTGCCAGCAGTCTAACAGGGGACCGATTCTACGAGCAGTACTTC

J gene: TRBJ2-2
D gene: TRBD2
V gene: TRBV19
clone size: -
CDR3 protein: CASSIRSGGAAGELFF
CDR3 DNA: TGTGCCAGTAGTATACGTAGCGGGGGGGCCGCCGGGGAGCTGTTTTTT

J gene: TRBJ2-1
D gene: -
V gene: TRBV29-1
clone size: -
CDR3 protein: CSAGTQEGGEQFF
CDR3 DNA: TGCAGCGCAGGAACTCAAGAGGGCGGTGAGCAGTTCTTC

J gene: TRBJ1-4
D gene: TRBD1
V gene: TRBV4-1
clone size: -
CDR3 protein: CASLGQGREKLFF
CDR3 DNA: TGCGCCAGCTTGGGACAGGGTCGGGAAAAACTGTTTTTT

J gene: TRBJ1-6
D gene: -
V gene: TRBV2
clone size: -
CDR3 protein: CASRLDNSPLHF
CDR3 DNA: TGTGCCAGCAGACTTGATAATTCACCCCTCCACTTT

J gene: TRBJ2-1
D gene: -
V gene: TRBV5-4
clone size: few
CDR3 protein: CASEATQAGPHEQFF
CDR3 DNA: TGTGCCAGCGAGGCAACCCAGGCGGGCCCCCATGAGCAGTTCTTC

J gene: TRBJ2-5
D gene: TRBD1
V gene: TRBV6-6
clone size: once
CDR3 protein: CATRGTVQETQYF
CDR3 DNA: TGTGCCACCCGAGGGACAGTTCAAGAGACCCAGTACTTC

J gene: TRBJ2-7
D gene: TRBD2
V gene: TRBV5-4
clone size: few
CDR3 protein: CASSSLGSAGGLYEQYF
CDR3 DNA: TGTGCCAGCAGCTCTTTGGGTTCTGCGGGAGGGCTCTACGAGCAGTACTTC

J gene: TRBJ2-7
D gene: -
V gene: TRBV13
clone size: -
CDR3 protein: CASSPEGADEQYF
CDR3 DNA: TGTGCCAGCAGCCCAGAGGGTGCGGACGAGCAGTACTTC

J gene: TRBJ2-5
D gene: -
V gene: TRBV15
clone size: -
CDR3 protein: CATRDYLDETQYF
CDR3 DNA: TGTGCCACCAGGGACTACCTTGATGAGACCCAGTACTTC

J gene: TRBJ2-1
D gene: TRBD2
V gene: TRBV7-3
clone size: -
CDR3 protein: CASSPWGTSFDEQFF
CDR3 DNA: TGTGCCAGCAGCCCCTGGGGGACTAGTTTCGATGAGCAGTTCTTC

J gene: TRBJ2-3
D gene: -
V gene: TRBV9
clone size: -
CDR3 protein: CASSVVGGSDTQYF
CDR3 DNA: TGTGCCAGCAGCGTAGTTGGAGGGTCCGATACGCAGTATTTT

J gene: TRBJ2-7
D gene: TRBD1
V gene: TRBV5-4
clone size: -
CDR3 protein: CASSLGAGTGSSYEQYF
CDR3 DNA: TGTGCCAGCAGCTTGGGAGCCGGGACAGGGAGCTCCTACGAGCAGTACTTC

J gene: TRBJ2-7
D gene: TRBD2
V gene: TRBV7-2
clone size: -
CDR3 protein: CASSRGGGEQYF
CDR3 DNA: TGTGCCAGCAGCCGGGGGGGAGGCGAGCAGTACTTC

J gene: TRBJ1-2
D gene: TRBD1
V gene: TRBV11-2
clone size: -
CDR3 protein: CASSLVGTGEQTF
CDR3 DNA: TGTGCCAGCAGCCTGGTGGGGACAGGGGAGCAAACCTTC

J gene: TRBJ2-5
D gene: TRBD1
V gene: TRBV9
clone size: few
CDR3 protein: CASSPGTAHGTQYF
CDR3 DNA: TGTGCCAGCAGCCCCGGGACAGCCCATGGGACCCAGTACTTC

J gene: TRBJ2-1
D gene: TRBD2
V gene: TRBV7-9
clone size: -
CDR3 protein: CASSPQRETSYNEQFF
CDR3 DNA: TGTGCCAGCAGCCCGCAGCGGGAGACCTCCTACAATGAGCAGTTCTTC

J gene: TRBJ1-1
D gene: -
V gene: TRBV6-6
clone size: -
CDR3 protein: CASSYSGGNTEAFF
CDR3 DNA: TGTGCCAGCAGTTACTCTGGAGGGAACACTGAAGCTTTCTTT

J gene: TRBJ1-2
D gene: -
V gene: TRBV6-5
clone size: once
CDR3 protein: CASRGTGLAGYTF
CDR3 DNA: TGTGCCAGCAGGGGAACAGGGCTCGCCGGCTACACCTTC

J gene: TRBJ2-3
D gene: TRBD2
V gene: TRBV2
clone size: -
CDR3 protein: CASSEYGTGGDTQYF
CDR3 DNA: TGTGCCAGCAGTGAATACGGCACGGGGGGAGATACGCAGTATTTT

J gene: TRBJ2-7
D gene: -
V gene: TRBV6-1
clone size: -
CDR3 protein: CASSEGGVYEQYF
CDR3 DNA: TGTGCCAGCAGTGAAGGGGGCGTCTACGAGCAGTACTTC

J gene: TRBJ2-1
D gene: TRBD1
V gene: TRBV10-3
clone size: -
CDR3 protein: CAVHRGDNNEQFF
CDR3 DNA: TGTGCCGTCCACAGGGGGGATAACAATGAGCAGTTCTTC

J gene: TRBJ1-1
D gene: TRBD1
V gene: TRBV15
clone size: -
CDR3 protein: CATSRDWDRANTEAFF
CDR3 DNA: TGTGCCACCAGCAGAGATTGGGACAGGGCGAACACTGAAGCTTTCTTT

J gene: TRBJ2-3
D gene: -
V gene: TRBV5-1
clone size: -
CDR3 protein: CASSLSFADTQYF
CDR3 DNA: TGCGCCAGCAGCTTATCGTTTGCAGATACGCAGTATTTT

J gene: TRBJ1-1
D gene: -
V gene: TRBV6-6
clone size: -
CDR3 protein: CASSFSRNTEAFF
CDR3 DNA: TGTGCCAGCAGTTTTAGTAGGAACACTGAAGCTTTCTTT

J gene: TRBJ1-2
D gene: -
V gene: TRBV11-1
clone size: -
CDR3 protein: CASSLDRIRYTF
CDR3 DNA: TGTGCCAGCAGCTTGGACAGAATTCGCTACACCTTC

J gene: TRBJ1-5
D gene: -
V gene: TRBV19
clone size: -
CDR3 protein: CASSDPGFNQPQHF
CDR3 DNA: TGTGCCAGTAGTGATCCGGGATTCAATCAGCCCCAGCATTTT

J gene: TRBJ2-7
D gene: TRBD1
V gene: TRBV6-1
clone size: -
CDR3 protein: CASSFRDSEHEQYF
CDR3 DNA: TGTGCCAGCAGTTTTAGGGACAGCGAGCACGAGCAGTACTTC

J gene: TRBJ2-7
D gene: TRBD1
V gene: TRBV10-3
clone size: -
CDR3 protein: CAISIRQGYEQYF
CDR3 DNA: TGTGCCATCAGTATAAGACAGGGCTACGAGCAGTACTTC

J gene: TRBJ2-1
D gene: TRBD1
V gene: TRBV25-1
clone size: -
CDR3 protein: CASSELQGAPYNEQFF
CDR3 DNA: TGTGCCAGCAGTGAATTACAGGGGGCCCCCTACAATGAGCAGTTCTTC

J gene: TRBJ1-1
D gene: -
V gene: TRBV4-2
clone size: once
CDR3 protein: CASSRRGNTEAFF
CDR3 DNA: TGTGCCAGCAGCCGCAGGGGTAACACTGAAGCTTTCTTT

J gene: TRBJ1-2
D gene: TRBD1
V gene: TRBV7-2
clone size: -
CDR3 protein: CASSDLTGWGYTF
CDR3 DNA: TGTGCCAGCAGCGACTTGACAGGGTGGGGCTACACCTTC

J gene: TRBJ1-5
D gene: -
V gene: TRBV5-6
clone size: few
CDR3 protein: CASSFGGTPDGGNQPQHF
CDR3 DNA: TGTGCCAGCAGCTTTGGCGGCACCCCCGACGGAGGCAATCAGCCCCAGCATTTT

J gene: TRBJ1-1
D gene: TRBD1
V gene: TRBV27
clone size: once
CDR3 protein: CASSPGTANTEAFF
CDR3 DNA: TGTGCCAGCAGTCCCGGGACAGCGAACACTGAAGCTTTCTTT

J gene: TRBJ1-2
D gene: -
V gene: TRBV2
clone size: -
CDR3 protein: CASSSGYGYTF
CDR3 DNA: TGTGCCAGCAGTTCAGGGTATGGCTACACCTTC

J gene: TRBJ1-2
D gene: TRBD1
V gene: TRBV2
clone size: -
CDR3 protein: CASSLDREDGYTF
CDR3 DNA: TGTGCCAGCAGTCTCGACAGGGAGGATGGCTACACCTTC

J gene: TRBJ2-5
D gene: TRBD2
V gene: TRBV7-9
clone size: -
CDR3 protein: CATRTSGSQETQYF
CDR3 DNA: TGTGCCACCCGGACTAGCGGGTCCCAAGAGACCCAGTACTTC

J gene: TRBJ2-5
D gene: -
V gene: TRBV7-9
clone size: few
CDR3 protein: CASSLASGKETQYF
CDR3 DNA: TGTGCCAGCAGCTTAGCTTCAGGGAAAGAGACCCAGTACTTC

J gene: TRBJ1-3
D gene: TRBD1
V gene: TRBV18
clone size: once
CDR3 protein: CASSPRQGFGDTIYF
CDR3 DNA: TGTGCCAGCTCACCGCGACAGGGGTTTGGAGACACCATATATTTT

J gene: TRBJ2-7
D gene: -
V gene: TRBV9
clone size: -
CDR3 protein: CASSRYSDDYEQYF
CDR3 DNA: TGTGCCAGCAGTCGTTATAGCGATGACTACGAGCAGTACTTC

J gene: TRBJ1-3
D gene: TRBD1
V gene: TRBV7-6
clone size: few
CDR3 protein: CASSLLRQGMANTIYF
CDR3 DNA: TGTGCCAGCAGCTTACTACGACAGGGGATGGCGAACACCATATATTTT

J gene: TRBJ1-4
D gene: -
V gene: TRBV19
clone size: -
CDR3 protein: CASSIRRTPNGKLFF
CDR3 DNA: TGTGCCAGTAGTATACGGAGGACTCCGAATGGGAAACTGTTTTTT

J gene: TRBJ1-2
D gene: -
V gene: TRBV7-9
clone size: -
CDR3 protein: CASSFLGNYGYTF
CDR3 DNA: TGTGCCAGCAGCTTTCTCGGGAACTATGGCTACACCTTC

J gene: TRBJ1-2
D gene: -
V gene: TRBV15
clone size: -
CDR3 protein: CATSWRVSYGYTF
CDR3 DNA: TGTGCCACCAGCTGGAGGGTCTCCTATGGCTACACCTTC

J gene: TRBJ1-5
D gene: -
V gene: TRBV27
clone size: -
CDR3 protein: CATRTGNQPQHF
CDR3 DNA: TGTGCCACTCGAACAGGGAATCAGCCCCAGCATTTT

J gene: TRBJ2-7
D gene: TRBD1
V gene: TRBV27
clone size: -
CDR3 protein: CASSLGRGNYEQYF
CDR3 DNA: TGTGCCAGCAGTTTAGGCAGGGGGAACTACGAGCAGTACTTC

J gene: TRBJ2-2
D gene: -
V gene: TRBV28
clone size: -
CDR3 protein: CASSPSPQVPGELFF
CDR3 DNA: TGTGCCAGCAGTCCATCTCCCCAGGTCCCCGGGGAGCTGTTTTTT